Below, 8 T cell receptor beta chains from the same sample are listed, as sequenced in a study of T-cell memory formation after mild COVID-19. TCRdb fed the 5' RACE reads into MiXCR, producing one record per CDR3 protein. Of 200,000 to 250,000 distinct CDR3 sequences listed, about 10% are singletons. Sequenced input: PBMCs or a T cell subset sorted from them (not recorded which). These receptor sequences come from a man aged 18 to 30 who had mild COVID-19 (a few samples of this study predate the infection). Cell type and time point are not known.

This clonotype occurred a few times. This chain connects TRBV6-2 or TRBV6-3 to TRBJ2-3; TRBD2 agrees at 16 bases. Germline V lookup: CDR1 MNHEY, CDR2 SVGEGT. V lost 6 bases to trimming and J lost 5 bases; unmatched junction nucleotides: 5. This CDR3 comprises 16 residues. CDR3 sequence reads: CASSSGLAGGRDTQYF. The CDR3 bases are TGTGCCAGCAGCTCGGGACTAGCGGGGGGGCGAGATACGCAGTATTTT.

The CDR3 DNA follows: TGCGCCAGCAGCCAAGTTCAAAGGGTTGCGGGGGGCTACACCTTC. It specifies CASSQVQRVAGGYTF. The chain combines TRBV4-3 with TRBJ1-2; D unclear. V dropped 1 base and J dropped 8 bases, with 17 bases sitting between them. This CDR3 is 15 amino acids long. The germline V gene encodes CDR1 LGHNA and CDR2 YSLEER.

This clonotype has only a few counts. The chain links TRBV7-2 to TRBJ2-7; 12 positions match TRBD2. The CDR3 consists of 15 residues. J gave up 4 bases and V 1 base, and 2 bases lay outside the gene matches. Germline loops: CDR1 SGHTA, CDR2 FQGNSA. The CDR3 bases are TGTGCCAGCAGCTTAGAACTAGCGGGGGGATACGAGCAGTACTTC. Translation: CASSLELAGGYEQYF.

This clonotype was picked up a small number of times. This sequence joins TRBV5-1 and TRBJ2-3; 10 nucleotides match TRBD2. The trim removed 2 bases at V and 2 bases at J, leaving 2 bases unmatched. The CDR3 length is 15 residues. Per germline, CDR1 SGHRS and CDR2 YFSETQ. In DNA form, the CDR3 reads TGCGCCAGCAGCTTACTAGCGGGGAACACAGATACGCAGTATTTT. Protein: CASSLLAGNTDTQYF.

This clonotype was counted a few times. The chain is built from TRBV29-1 and TRBJ1-1; D ambiguous. Germline V gene sequence: CDR1 SQVTM, CDR2 ANQGSEA. Trimming removed 4 bases from V and 0 bases from J, with 9 bases in between. This CDR3 is 13 amino acids long. For the CDR3, the DNA is TGCAGCGTTGCCGAACTCATGAACACTGAAGCTTTCTTT. Its protein product is CSVAELMNTEAFF. The full variable domain, its missing parts supplied by reference TRBV29-1 and TRBJ1-1, is SAVISQKPSRDICQRGTSLTIQCQVDSQVTMMFWYRQQPGQSLTLIATANQGSEATYESGFVIDKFPISRPNLTFSTLTVSNMSPEDSSIYLCSVAELMNTEAFFGQGTRLTVV.

This chain joins TRBV5-1 and TRBJ2-1; TRBD1 might be the D (6 bases). V lost 0 bases, J lost 6 bases, and 7 bases lay in between. The CDR3 totals 13 residues. Germline V gene lookup returns CDR1 SGHRS and CDR2 YFSETQ. The CDR3 DNA follows: TGCGCCAGCAGCTTGGTACAGGGCAATGAGCAGTTCTTC. This encodes CASSLVQGNEQFF.

This clonotype was counted only a few times. The rearrangement joins TRBV7-8 to TRBJ1-1; D is unresolved. Germline loops: CDR1 SGHVS, CDR2 FQNEAQ. The CDR3 has 19 amino acids. Deletions cut 6 bases from V and 0 bases from J, with 26 bases between. The CDR3 coding sequence is TGTGCCAGCAGTTCAGCCTATAAAGGGAGAGGCCACATGAACACTGAAGCTTTCTTT. Its translation: CASSSAYKGRGHMNTEAFF.

V usage is TRBV2 and J usage is TRBJ2-3; no definite D call. Trimming stripped 6 bases from V and 6 bases from J, with 4 bases between. Germline lookup yields CDR1 SNHLY and CDR2 FYNNEI. This CDR3 comprises 10 residues. The CDR3, as DNA: TGTGCCAGCAGGGCCGATACGCAGTATTTT. Translated: CASRADTQYF. The full variable domain, its missing parts supplied by reference TRBV2 and TRBJ2-3, is EPEVTQTPSHQVTQMGQEVILRCVPISNHLYFYWYRQILGQKVEFLVSFYNNEISEKSEIFDDQFSVERPDGSNFTLKIRSTKLEDSAMYFCASRADTQYFGPGTRLTVL.